This paragraph covers one T cell receptor (beta chain) sequence. Its antigen is currently unknown. Both TRBC1 and TRBC2 were covered by a beta constant-region primer of two equimolar oligonucleotides. Each CDR3 protein gets one entry after TCRdb re-called the UMI-ligation and nested PCR reads with MiXCR. The sample lists 130,000 to 150,000 distinct CDR3 sequences, about 17% occurring once. This entry is derived from a study of naive and memory T cell subsets. Study-wide findings and caveats: Findings for naive and memory subsets could not be checked against ground truth.

This CDR3 is built from 15 residues. With V trimmed by 3 bases and J by 0 bases, 3 bases remained unmatched. The germline V gene encodes CDR1 ENHRY and CDR2 SYGVKD. The chain is built from TRBV10-3 and TRBJ2-7, with 9 bases that match TRBD2. This TCR was sampled from a human donor in good health. The sequencing sample was made of naive CD4+ T cells from blood. Here the CDR3 reads CAISELAGSSYEQYF. In nucleotides, the CDR3 is TGTGCCATCAGTGAACTAGCGGGTAGCTCCTACGAGCAGTACTTC.